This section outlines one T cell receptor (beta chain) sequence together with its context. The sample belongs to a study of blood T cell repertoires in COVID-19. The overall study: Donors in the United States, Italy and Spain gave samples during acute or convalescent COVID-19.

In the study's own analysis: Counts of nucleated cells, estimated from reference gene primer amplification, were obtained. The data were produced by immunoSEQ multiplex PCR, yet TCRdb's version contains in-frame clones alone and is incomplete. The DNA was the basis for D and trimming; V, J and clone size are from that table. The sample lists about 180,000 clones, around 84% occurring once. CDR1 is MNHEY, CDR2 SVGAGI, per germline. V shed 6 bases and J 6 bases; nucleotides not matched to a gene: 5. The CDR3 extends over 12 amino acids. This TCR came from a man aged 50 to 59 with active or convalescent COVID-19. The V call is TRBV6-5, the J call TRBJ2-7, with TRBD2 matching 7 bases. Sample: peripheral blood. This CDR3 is CASRTTSSEQYF. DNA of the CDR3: TGTGCCAGCAGAACGACTAGCTCCGAGCAGTACTTC.